A single sample is the source of the 18 T cell receptor beta chains below, sequenced in a study of T cells in localized non-small cell lung cancer. Using immunoSEQ multiplex PCR, the repertoire was profiled, and TCRdb retains in-frame clones only, with some absent. The data contain around 70,000 clones, approximately 84% of them singletons. Material: peripheral blood, obtained before any cancer treatment. These receptors all stem from a female donor at least 60 years old with stage I lung adenocarcinoma.

The V and J genes are TRBV11-2 and TRBJ2-1; 7 bases match TRBD1. The CDR3 runs 14 residues. With V trimmed by 4 bases and J by 7 bases, 7 bases remained unmatched. Per the germline V gene, CDR1 is SGHAT and CDR2 is FQNNGV. The CDR3 reads CASSWGQLKNEQFF. Here the CDR3 DNA reads TGTGCCAGCAGCTGGGGACAGCTCAAAAATGAGCAGTTCTTC.

The chain carries TRBV16 and TRBJ2-7, with TRBD1 matching over 8 bases. The CDR3 totals 16 residues. Unmatched junction bases numbered 8, after V lost 0 bases and J lost 4 bases. Germline V CDR1 and CDR2: KGHSY, FQNENV. CDR3 in amino acids: CASSQSFPGGIYEQYF. CDR3 bases: TGTGCCAGCAGCCAATCGTTTCCAGGGGGCATTTACGAGCAGTACTTC.

J is TRBJ2-7 and V is TRBV6-1; D gene unclear. The V end was cut by 0 bases, the J end by 7 bases, with 7 bases between. Germline V CDR1 and CDR2: MNHNS, SASEGT. The CDR3 extends over 12 amino acids. The CDR3, as DNA: TGTGCCAGCAGTGAAGCGATCGGGGAGCAGTACTTC. It specifies CASSEAIGEQYF.

The chain is built from TRBV5-1 and TRBJ1-4; D might be TRBD1 (6 bases). Trimming left V 2 bases short and J 8 bases short, with 16 bases between. CDR1 SGHRS and CDR2 YFSETQ come from the germline V gene. This CDR3 contains 15 residues. This CDR3 reads CASSLNREVKEKLFF. The DNA for the CDR3 is TGCGCCAGCAGCTTAAACAGGGAAGTAAAGGAAAAACTGTTTTTT.

This chain links TRBV19 with TRBJ1-2, with no clear D. Trimming stripped 6 bases from V and 5 bases from J, with 10 bases between. Germline lookup yields CDR1 LNHDA and CDR2 SQIVND (reference sequence). The CDR3 is made up of 12 amino acids. CDR3 coding DNA: TGTGCCAGTAGCCTGCGGAGTTATGGCTACACCTTC. It encodes CASSLRSYGYTF.

The CDR3 spells CSVPREYYGYTF. The CDR3 DNA reads as TGCAGCGTTCCCCGGGAGTACTATGGCTACACCTTC. The rearrangement links TRBV29-1 to TRBJ1-2; D ambiguous. The germline gives CDR1 SQVTM, CDR2 ANQGSEA. Deletions cut 5 bases from V and 3 bases from J, with 10 bases between. The CDR3 runs 12 residues.

This chain joins TRBV7-8 and TRBJ2-1; D is ambiguous. Per germline, CDR1 SGHVS and CDR2 FQNEAQ. This CDR3 is 15 amino acids long. V was trimmed by 1 base and J by 4 bases, leaving 11 bases between them. This chain's CDR3 is CASSLVRTTYNEQFF. The CDR3 coding sequence is TGTGCCAGCAGCTTAGTCCGGACGACATACAATGAGCAGTTCTTC.

The V gene is TRBV28, the J gene TRBJ1-1, with D possibly matching TRBD1 (5 bases). CDR3 length: 15 residues. With 1 base removed from V and 4 bases from J, the gap between germline ends came to 13 bases. The germline V gene encodes CDR1 MDHEN and CDR2 SYDVKM. The CDR3 DNA reads as TGTGCCAGCAGTTTATTTGGACAAACTTTCACTGAAGCTTTCTTT. Protein: CASSLFGQTFTEAFF.

The V gene is TRBV27, the J gene TRBJ2-1; unclear D gene. CDR3 size: 12 residues. V shed 7 bases and J shed 4 bases, with 8 bases lying between them. CDR1 and CDR2 from the germline V gene are MNHEY and SMNVEV (reference sequence). This CDR3 is CASNSQYNEQFF. The CDR3 DNA follows: TGTGCCAGCAATTCGCAATACAATGAGCAGTTCTTC.

The rearrangement links TRBV6-1 to TRBJ1-4; 9 bases fit TRBD1. There are 13 residues in the CDR3. The ends lost 7 bases at V and 6 bases at J; junction bases unmatched: 3. The germline gives CDR1 MNHNS, CDR2 SASEGT. The chain's CDR3 is CASTWDRDEKLFF. The CDR3 DNA reads as TGTGCCAGCACCTGGGACAGGGATGAAAAACTGTTTTTT.

J is TRBJ2-1 and V is TRBV19, with a tentative D call TRBD1 (6 bases). This CDR3 comprises 12 residues. Germline V gene data show CDR1 as LNHDA and CDR2 as SQIVND (reference sequence). V lost 5 bases to trimming and J lost 8 bases, with 10 bases between them. CDR3 protein: CASSLHRDEQFF. The CDR3 DNA is TGTGCCAGTAGTCTCCACAGGGATGAGCAGTTCTTC.

This clone was counted between two and nine times. The chain is built from TRBV6-6 and TRBJ1-1; no clear D. Germline V CDR1 and CDR2: MNHNY, SVGAGI (reference sequence). Trimming cost V 4 bases and J 1 base, with 10 bases left between them. The CDR3 consists of 14 residues. CDR3 protein: CASSSPTRNTEAFF. CDR3 coding DNA: TGTGCCAGCAGTTCCCCGACAAGGAACACTGAAGCTTTCTTT.

The CDR3 here is CASSLVTSGGSNTQYF. The DNA of the CDR3 is TGTGCCAGCAGCTTGGTGACTAGCGGGGGGTCGAATACGCAGTATTTT. The rearrangement links TRBV5-4 to TRBJ2-3; 13 nucleotides agree with TRBD2. The J segment lost 7 bases and the V segment lost 0 bases, leaving 5 bases of the junction unmatched. The CDR3 extends over 16 amino acids. Germline assignment: CDR1 SGHNT and CDR2 YYREEE (reference sequence).

The V and J genes are TRBV5-1 and TRBJ1-2; TRBD1 might be the D (5 bases). Trimming left V 4 bases short and J 7 bases short, with 14 bases between. CDR3 size: 13 residues. Per the germline V gene, CDR1 is SGHRS and CDR2 is YFSETQ. As DNA, the CDR3 is TGCGCCAGCAGCCGAGACAGCTCCGCTGGCTACACCTTC. Encoded protein: CASSRDSSAGYTF.

The chain employs TRBV11-2 and TRBJ1-2; no clear D. Germline V gives CDR1 SGHAT, CDR2 FQNNGV. Trimming cost V 5 bases and J 5 bases, with 9 bases left between them. The CDR3 loop spans 12 amino acids. The CDR3 reads CASSIALYGYTF. CDR3 nucleotides: TGTGCCAGCAGCATCGCCCTATATGGCTACACCTTC.

The chain has TRBV7-8 and TRBJ2-7; 7 bases fit TRBD2. Trimming took 5 bases from V and 3 from J; bases not matched to a gene: 4. CDR1 is SGHVS and CDR2 is FQNEAQ in the germline V gene. The CDR3 is made up of 13 amino acids. CDR3 in amino acids: CASSPSGNYEQYF. CDR3 bases: TGTGCCAGCAGCCCTAGCGGAAACTACGAGCAGTACTTC.

The chain is built from TRBV7-3 and TRBJ1-1; 9 nucleotides align to TRBD1. Germline assignment: CDR1 SGHTA and CDR2 FQGTGA. This CDR3 spans 14 amino acids. V was pared by 5 bases and J by 9 bases, with 10 bases of the junction left unmatched. The CDR3 loop reads CASSPGTGWGKAFF. CDR3 nucleotides: TGTGCCAGCAGCCCCGGGACAGGGTGGGGCAAAGCTTTCTTT.

This clone was picked up a small number of times. The chain couples TRBV21-1 to TRBJ2-5; the table's D call, TRBD2, has no DNA check behind it. TRBV21-1 is a pseudogene locus. The CDR3 covers 19 residues. The CDR3 protein is CASSKAGIGGLAGRETQYF. The DNA of the CDR3 is TGTGCCAGCAGCAAAGCTGGTATCGGGGGACTAGCGGGGAGAGAGACCCAGTACTTC.